This entry features one TCR beta chain sequence. The data belong to a study of blood T cell repertoires in COVID-19. Study-wide background: Samples representing acute and convalescent COVID-19 were sourced from the United States, Italy and Spain. In each case, the material was cDNA or gDNA derived from T cells, B-cell-depleted T cells, or PBMCs.

The method was immunoSEQ multiplex PCR; TCRdb's version includes in-frame clones alone and lacks a portion of them. The table records tens of thousands of clones, approximately 89% of them present only once. The CDR3 is 16 amino acids. V lost 4 bases, J lost 2 bases, and 15 bases lay in between. Germline assignment: CDR1 SGHRS and CDR2 YFSETQ. V gene TRBV5-1 combines with J gene TRBJ2-2, with a tentative D call TRBD2 (5 bases). The clonotype originates from a human donor with acute or convalescent COVID-19. The donor label of this sample is uncertain. Specimen: peripheral blood. The CDR3 sequence: CASSRFRGLNTGELFF. In DNA form, the CDR3 reads TGCGCCAGCAGCAGGTTTCGGGGTCTCAACACCGGGGAGCTGTTTTTT.